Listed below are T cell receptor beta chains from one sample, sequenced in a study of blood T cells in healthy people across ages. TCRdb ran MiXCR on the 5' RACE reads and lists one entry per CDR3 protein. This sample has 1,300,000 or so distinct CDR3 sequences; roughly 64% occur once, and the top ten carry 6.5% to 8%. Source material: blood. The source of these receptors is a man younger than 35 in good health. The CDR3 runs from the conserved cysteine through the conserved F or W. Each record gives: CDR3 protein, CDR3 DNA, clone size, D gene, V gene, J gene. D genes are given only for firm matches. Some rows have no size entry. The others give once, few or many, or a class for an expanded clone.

CDR3: CSVEKKGYGGYTF
DNA: TGCAGCGTTGAAAAAAAGGGCTATGGTGGCTACACCTTC
size: NA
D: NA
V: TRBV29-1
J: TRBJ1-2

CDR3: CAGSESIGSEKLFF
DNA: TGTGCCGGCAGTGAATCTATCGGATCGGAAAAACTGTTTTTT
size: NA
D: NA
V: TRBV25-1
J: TRBJ1-4

CDR3: CSGERGNEQFF
DNA: TGCAGCGGTGAAAGGGGGAATGAGCAGTTCTTC
size: NA
D: NA
V: TRBV29-1
J: TRBJ2-1

CDR3: CASSPIPGNYEQYF
DNA: TGTGCCAGCAGCCCCATCCCGGGCAACTACGAGCAGTACTTC
size: NA
D: NA
V: TRBV7-9
J: TRBJ2-7

CDR3: CASSARPMRFNQPQHF
DNA: TGCGCCAGCAGCGCACGGCCGATGCGGTTTAATCAGCCCCAGCATTTT
size: NA
D: NA
V: TRBV4-1
J: TRBJ1-5

CDR3: CSARASSGSQTYEQYF
DNA: TGTAGTGCTAGAGCGTCTAGCGGGAGTCAAACCTACGAGCAGTACTTC
size: NA
D: TRBD2
V: TRBV20-1
J: TRBJ2-7

CDR3: CSVDGTGLRETQYF
DNA: TGCAGCGTTGACGGTACAGGGTTGCGGGAGACCCAGTACTTC
size: NA
D: NA
V: TRBV29-1
J: TRBJ2-5

CDR3: CASSPGTETYEQYF
DNA: TGTGCCAGCTCACCAGGGACGGAGACCTACGAGCAGTACTTC
size: few
D: NA
V: TRBV18
J: TRBJ2-7

CDR3: CSATGELYEQYF
DNA: TGCAGTGCGACAGGGGAATTGTACGAGCAGTACTTC
size: NA
D: TRBD1
V: TRBV29-1
J: TRBJ2-7

CDR3: CASSGLAGGHYNEQFF
DNA: TGTGCCAGCAGCGGACTAGCGGGGGGGCATTACAATGAGCAGTTCTTC
size: NA
D: TRBD2
V: TRBV9
J: TRBJ2-1